The rows below give T cell receptor beta chains drawn from one sample of a study of control samples from healthy donors and cancer patients. Sequencing was performed with immunoSEQ multiplex PCR; in TCRdb, only in-frame clones are kept and a portion is missing. The repertoire holds roughly 150,000 clones, roughly 88% seen once, with more than 1.5% in the top ten. The sample comprised blood. All receptors derive from a man aged 18 to 30 in good health. Each CDR3 is given with its conserved first and last residue. D genes are given only for firm matches. The listing skips clone size in some rows; elsewhere it reads once, few, many or a size class.

cdr3_nt cdr3_aa j_call clone_size d_call v_call
TGTGCCAGCAGCTTAAGTTTGACAGCGACCTATGGCTACACCTTC CASSLSLTATYGYTF TRBJ1-2 . . TRBV7-9
TGTGCCAGCAGCTTAGCGCGCCCAGGGGGCGCACGAGAGACCCAGTACTTC CASSLARPGGARETQYF TRBJ2-5 . TRBD1 TRBV7-6
TGTGCCAGCAGTGAATTTTGGGCAGATACGCAGTATTTT CASSEFWADTQYF TRBJ2-3 . . TRBV2
TGTGCCAGCAGCTTATTCCAGGGCGGAACTCAAGAGACCCAGTACTTC CASSLFQGGTQETQYF TRBJ2-5 . . TRBV7-9
TGTGCCAGCAGGGAAACCGGGACTTTCACAGATACGCAGTATTTT CASRETGTFTDTQYF TRBJ2-3 . . TRBV11-2
TGTGCCAGCAGCTCAGAGCTAGCATACGAGCAGTACTTC CASSSELAYEQYF TRBJ2-7 . . TRBV7-2
TGCAGCGTGTTGGGACCGAGGTGGGAGACCCAGTACTTC CSVLGPRWETQYF TRBJ2-5 . . TRBV29-1
TGTGCCAGCTCACCACCCGCAGCCCCCGGGGAGCTGTTTTTT CASSPPAAPGELFF TRBJ2-2 . . TRBV18
TGTGCCAGCAGTTGGGCTCGTGGGGAGGTTAACACGTACGTCAGAGAAGCTTTCTTT CASSWARGEVNTYVREAFF TRBJ1-1 . . TRBV27
TGCGCCAGCACCTTTGGTGACCTAAATTCACCCCTCCACTTT CASTFGDLNSPLHF TRBJ1-6 . . TRBV5-1
TGTGCCAGCAGTGAATGGGACAGCCATAGCAATCAGCCCCAGCATTTT CASSEWDSHSNQPQHF TRBJ1-5 . TRBD1 TRBV2
TGCGCCAGCAGACGCATGGGAGGGCGGGAGACCCAGTACTTC CASRRMGGRETQYF TRBJ2-5 . TRBD2 TRBV5-1
TGTGCTAGTGGAGACGGGACAGGGTATTTTGGCTACACCTTC CASGDGTGYFGYTF TRBJ1-2 . TRBD1 TRBV12-5
TGTGCCAGCAGTGCCCCGGCAGGGCGTAGGGATGGCTACACCTTC CASSAPAGRRDGYTF TRBJ1-2 . . TRBV6-2/TRBV6-3
TGTGCCAGCAGTTACGGGACAGGCAGCAATCAGCCCCAGCATTTT CASSYGTGSNQPQHF TRBJ1-5 . TRBD1 TRBV6-2/TRBV6-3
TGTGCCAGCAGTCTCGGACAGGCCCAGCCCCAGCATTTT CASSLGQAQPQHF TRBJ1-5 few TRBD1 TRBV27
TGTGCCAGCAATTGGCGTCTGAACACTGAAGCTTTCTTT CASNWRLNTEAFF TRBJ1-1 . . TRBV2
TGTGCCAGCAGCTTAGAATTCGAGAAACAGTTCTTC CASSLEFEKQFF TRBJ2-1 . . TRBV7-2
TGCGCCACCTCGGGACAGAGCGGCTACACCTTC CATSGQSGYTF TRBJ1-2 . TRBD1 TRBV23-1
TGCGCCAGCAGCCAGGACGGGGGGGCTCTCGAGCAGTACTTC CASSQDGGALEQYF TRBJ2-7 . TRBD2 TRBV4-1
TGTGCCAGCAGCTTAGTCTTTCGTCTCAGGCCCGCCGGCGGGGTCTACGAGCAGTACTTC CASSLVFRLRPAGGVYEQYF TRBJ2-7 . . TRBV7-8
TGTGCCAGCAGCCTTACAGGGGCGGGGGAGACCCAGTACTTC CASSLTGAGETQYF TRBJ2-5 . . TRBV7-9
TGTGCCAGCAGCCCAGGGACTAATGAAAAACTGTTTTTT CASSPGTNEKLFF TRBJ1-4 . . TRBV5-6
TGTGCCTGGAGTATGGGCCAACCAGGCACTGAAGCTTTCTTT CAWSMGQPGTEAFF TRBJ1-1 . . TRBV30
TGTGCCAGCAGTTACAATCACGGAGACTATGGCTACACCTTC CASSYNHGDYGYTF TRBJ1-2 many . TRBV6-5
TGTGCCACAGCAGAAGGACAGGGTTTCTACGAGCAGTACTTC CATAEGQGFYEQYF TRBJ2-7 . TRBD1 TRBV2
TGTGCCAGCAGCTTAGGTCGGGCCGGGGGTTCAGATACGCAGTATTTT CASSLGRAGGSDTQYF TRBJ2-3 . . TRBV7-2
TGTGCCAGTAAGGGGGGCACTGGGGCCAACGTCCTGACTTTC CASKGGTGANVLTF TRBJ2-6 . . TRBV19
TGTGCCTGGAGTACCCCGGAGGCCGCCTACGAGCAGTACTTC CAWSTPEAAYEQYF TRBJ2-7 . . TRBV30
TGTGCCAGCAGCGTAACCTCCACAGATACGCAGTATTTT CASSVTSTDTQYF TRBJ2-3 . . TRBV9
TGTGCCAGTAGCCGGGACAGCTCCTATAATTCACCCCTCCACTTT CASSRDSSYNSPLHF TRBJ1-6 once TRBD1 TRBV19
TGTGCCAGCAGCCTATTCGTAGCGGGGGATTACAATGAGCAGTTCTTC CASSLFVAGDYNEQFF TRBJ2-1 . TRBD2 TRBV7-8
TGTGCCAGCAGCCTCCGACAGGGTTTATACGAGCAGTACTTC CASSLRQGLYEQYF TRBJ2-7 . TRBD1 TRBV7-2
TGTGCCAGCTCACCAGAAGGCAGGGGGCGTTTCAATGAGCAGTTCTTC CASSPEGRGRFNEQFF TRBJ2-1 . TRBD1 TRBV18
TGTGCCAGCAGAGAACTGAGCTCCTACAATGAGCAGTTCTTC CASRELSSYNEQFF TRBJ2-1 . . TRBV7-9
TGTGCCAGCATCACGACACAGGGAAGCTCCTACGAGCAGTACTTC CASITTQGSSYEQYF TRBJ2-7 . . TRBV7-6
TGTGCCAGCACCCGGGACACCCGATTTGGCTACACCTTC CASTRDTRFGYTF TRBJ1-2 . . TRBV7-2
TGTGCCACCAGCTCTTCTACTGGCGGGGGAGTAAACGAGCAGTACTTC CATSSSTGGGVNEQYF TRBJ2-7 . TRBD2 TRBV24-1
TGTGCCAGCAGCCAAGCAGACGACTATGGCTACACCTTC CASSQADDYGYTF TRBJ1-2 . . TRBV3-1/TRBV3-2
TGTGCCAGCAGCTCCCAGGGGATGGGGGTTTCTAGCACAGATACGCAGTATTTT CASSSQGMGVSSTDTQYF TRBJ2-3 . . TRBV7-3
TGTGCCAGCATGGCGGTAGGCTACAATGAGCAGTTCTTC CASMAVGYNEQFF TRBJ2-1 . . TRBV2
TGTGCCAGTAGAACGAACAGGTTCGATGGCTACACCTTC CASRTNRFDGYTF TRBJ1-2 . . TRBV19
TGTGCCAGCAGCTTTCTGCTACAGGACTATGGCTACACCTTC CASSFLLQDYGYTF TRBJ1-2 once . TRBV3-1/TRBV3-2
TGCGCCAGCAGCCAAGATTGGCGGGGGGGCTACAATGAGCAGTTCTTC CASSQDWRGGYNEQFF TRBJ2-1 . TRBD2 TRBV4-3
TGTGCCAGCAGTTTGTTGGTCGGGAGGATGAACACTGAAGCTTTCTTT CASSLLVGRMNTEAFF TRBJ1-1 . . TRBV28